This T cell receptor (beta chain) appears in the sequencing data of a study of T cells in Graves' hyperthyroidism and ophthalmopathy. CDR3 length: 14 residues. Germline V lookup: CDR1 MNHNS, CDR2 SASEGT. Study-wide results and limits: Peripheral blood also featured most of the thyroid clonotypes expanded above 0.001.

This clonotype has just one count. Antigen specificity is unknown. At one end, the junction sequence differs from germline, possibly due to a read error. Researchers took RNA transcripts and amplified the TCR beta CDR3 regions from them. First-round RT-PCR with HTBI primers amplified the TCR CDR3 region. MiXCR, applied by TCRdb to the multiplex PCR reads, yields one record per CDR3 protein. The data show 300,000 to 450,000 distinct CDR3 sequences, about 14% seen once. The sequence derives from a woman in her fifties or sixties with Graves' hyperthyroidism. Sequencing used blood. This chain connects TRBV6-1 to TRBJ1-2, with 9 bases identical to TRBD1. The CDR3, as DNA: TGTGCCAGCAGCTGGACAGGGGCTAAGTATGGCTACACCTTC. It codes for CASSWTGAKYGYTF.